Below, 23 T cell receptor beta chains from the same sample are listed, as sequenced in a study of brain metastases from non-small cell lung cancer. Measured with immunoSEQ multiplex PCR; TCRdb has only the in-frame clones, and not every one. The repertoire holds 850 to 1,000 clones, with about 87% as singletons. The sequenced sample consisted of tumor-adjacent normal tissue. All receptors derive from a donor older than 35 with non-small cell lung cancer.

V usage is TRBV7-2 and J usage is TRBJ1-5; no definite D call. Germline V CDR1 and CDR2: SGHTA, FQGNSA. The CDR3 spans 13 residues. V lost 1 base and J 4 bases, leaving 5 bases between the germline ends. CDR3 sequence: CASSLGWNQPQHF. CDR3 sequence (DNA): TGTGCCAGCAGCTTAGGCTGGAATCAGCCCCAGCATTTT.

This clone appeared once. The rearrangement uses TRBV16 and TRBJ1-1; D gene uncertain. V gave up 2 bases and J gave up 4 bases, with 8 bases separating them. The length of the CDR3 is 13 residues. Germline values: CDR1 KGHSY, CDR2 FQNENV. CDR3 nucleotides: TGTGCCAGCAGCCAAGTCTGGCGCACTGAAGCTTTCTTT. Translated, it gives CASSQVWRTEAFF. Full variable domain (rest looked up from reference TRBV16 and TRBJ1-1): GEEVAQTPKHLVRGEGQKAKLYCAPIKGHSYVFWYQQVLKNEFKFLISFQNENVFDETGMPKERFSAKCLPNSPCSLEIQATKLEDSAVYFCASSQVWRTEAFFGQGTRLTVV.

The rearrangement joins TRBV10-2 to TRBJ2-1, with 10 positions matching TRBD1. Germline V gives CDR1 WSHSY, CDR2 SAAADI. V gave up 3 bases and J gave up 9 bases; unmatched junction bases: 8. The length of the CDR3 is 15 residues. The CDR3 spells CASSDGTGDSGEQFF. DNA of the CDR3: TGCGCCAGCAGTGACGGGACAGGGGATAGCGGTGAGCAGTTCTTC.

The rearrangement uses TRBV4-3 and TRBJ2-7; D perhaps matches TRBD2 (6 bases). Germline V gene sequence: CDR1 LGHNA, CDR2 YSLEER. V gave up 1 base and J gave up 3 bases, with 13 bases separating them. This CDR3 contains 15 residues. CDR3 DNA: TGCGCCAGCAGCCAAGTCTGGGACGGGGGCTACGAGCAGTACTTC. It is translated as CASSQVWDGGYEQYF.

This clone appeared a single time. This chain uses TRBV9 with TRBJ2-3, with TRBD2 matching 11 bases. CDR3 length: 16 amino acids. Losses at the gene ends were 3 bases for V and 2 bases for J; bases not matched to a gene: 5. In germline, CDR1 is SGDLS, CDR2 YYNGEE. The DNA for the CDR3 is TGTGCCAGCAGCGCGGGGACTAGCGGCTACACAGATACGCAGTATTTT. It specifies CASSAGTSGYTDTQYF.

The chain links TRBV7-9 to TRBJ2-2; 9 bases match TRBD1. Germline assignment: CDR1 SEHNR and CDR2 FQNEAQ (reference sequence). J gave up 3 bases and V 1 base, and 0 bases lay outside the gene matches. The CDR3 has 15 residues. The CDR3 DNA reads TGTGCCAGCAGCTTAGGACAGGGGGACACCGGGGAGCTGTTTTTT. As protein: CASSLGQGDTGELFF.

A word on this clone: The junction shows a germline mismatch at one end, possibly a read error. This CDR3 is also generated by other DNA sequences in the sample. The CDR3 is CASSLVLAGGQETQYF. Written as DNA, the CDR3 is TGCGCCAGCAGCTTGGTTCTAGCGGGGGGACAAGAAACCCAGTACTTC. The chain uses TRBV5-1 and TRBJ2-5; 11 bases are shared with TRBD2. The V gene's germline CDR1 is SGHRS and CDR2 YFSETQ. This CDR3 comprises 16 residues.

The V gene is TRBV30, the J gene TRBJ1-1; possibly TRBD1 for D (6 bases). V lost 0 bases to trimming and J lost 6 bases, with 14 bases between them. The CDR3 sequence is 14 residues long. Germline V gives CDR1 GTSNPN, CDR2 SVGIG (reference sequence). The DNA for the CDR3 is TGTGCCTGGAGTGTAAGGGCAGGGGTGGCTGAAGCTTTCTTT. Its translation is CAWSVRAGVAEAFF.

This chain uses TRBV4-1 with TRBJ1-5, with D perhaps matching TRBD1 (5 bases). Germline V gene lookup returns CDR1 MGHRA and CDR2 YSYEKL. The CDR3 contains 16 residues. With 0 bases removed from V and 0 bases from J, the gap between germline ends came to 9 bases. This CDR3 is CASSQDRAYSNQPQHF. CDR3 in DNA: TGCGCCAGCAGCCAAGACAGGGCCTATAGCAATCAGCCCCAGCATTTT.

The genes are TRBV20-1 and TRBJ1-1; maybe TRBD1 (6 bases). V was trimmed by 3 bases and J by 0 bases, leaving 20 bases between them. The CDR3 spans 17 residues. Germline CDR1 reads DFQATT; CDR2 reads SNEGSKA (reference sequence). Here the CDR3 DNA reads TGCAGTGCTAGTGGGGGGCTGCGGCCCTCAATGAACACTGAAGCTTTCTTT. Translated: CSASGGLRPSMNTEAFF.

The V call is TRBV3-1 (or the pseudogene TRBV3-2), the J call TRBJ2-1; D is possibly TRBD2 (6 bases). The CDR3 consists of 15 residues. CDR1 is LGHDT, CDR2 YNNKEL, per germline (reference sequence). Trimming pared 4 bases from V and 1 base from J, leaving 11 bases between. The CDR3 is CASSPAGFSYNEQFF. CDR3 sequence (DNA): TGTGCCAGCAGCCCAGCGGGCTTTTCCTACAATGAGCAGTTCTTC.

J is TRBJ1-1 and V is TRBV28; no clear D gene. The V end lost 7 bases, the J end lost 7 bases, and 22 bases lay between the germline ends. Germline loops: CDR1 MDHEN, CDR2 SYDVKM. The CDR3 has 15 residues. As DNA, the CDR3 is TGTGCCAGCACCAATCGAATCTCGGGCCTTAATGAAGCTTTCTTT. Amino acids: CASTNRISGLNEAFF.

The chain links TRBV7-9 to TRBJ1-2, with D hard to call. The CDR3 has 18 residues. Trimming pared 5 bases from V and 2 bases from J, leaving 24 bases between. Germline loops: CDR1 SEHNR, CDR2 FQNEAQ (reference sequence). In DNA, the CDR3 is TGTGCCAGCAGCCCCATCTGGTCGGTGCGGATGCCCAACTATGGCTACACCTTC. The encoded protein is CASSPIWSVRMPNYGYTF. Full variable domain (remainder filled in from reference TRBV7-9 and TRBJ1-2): DTGVSQNPRHKITKRGQNVTFRCDPISEHNRLYWYRQTLGQGPEFLTYFQNEAQLEKSRLLSDRFSAERPKGSFSTLEIQRTEQGDSAMYLCASSPIWSVRMPNYGYTFGSGTRLTVV.

This rearrangement joins TRBV7-2 to TRBJ2-1; 9 bases are a match to TRBD2. This CDR3 is built from 14 residues. Losses at the gene ends were 6 bases for V and 6 bases for J; bases not matched to a gene: 6. Germline V gene data show CDR1 as SGHTA and CDR2 as FQGNSA. The DNA of the CDR3 is TGTGCCAGCAGTTTTCTGACTAGCGGCAATGAGCAGTTCTTC. It codes for CASSFLTSGNEQFF. Supplemented by reference TRBV7-2 and TRBJ2-1, the full variable domain reads GAGVSQSPSNKVTEKGKDVELRCDPISGHTALYWYRQSLGQGLEFLIYFQGNSAPDKSGLPSDRFSAERTGGSVSTLTIQRTQQEDSAVYLCASSFLTSGNEQFFGPGTRLTVL.

The rearrangement joins TRBV7-2 to TRBJ2-1, with D possibly TRBD2 on 5 matching bases. CDR3 length: 16 residues. V was clipped by 1 base and J by 5 bases, with 15 bases between them. Germline V lookup: CDR1 SGHTA, CDR2 FQGNSA. Written as DNA, the CDR3 is TGTGCCAGCAGCTTAGTCGGGCTACTGGGAGACAATGAGCAGTTCTTC. Amino acid sequence: CASSLVGLLGDNEQFF.

The V gene is TRBV5-5, the J gene TRBJ2-5; D may match TRBD1 or TRBD2 (6 bases each). V dropped 0 bases and J dropped 5 bases, with 14 bases sitting between them. From germline, CDR1 is SGHKS and CDR2 YYEKEE (reference sequence). CDR3 length equals 15 residues. The CDR3 sequence is CASSLAGAGLETQYF. CDR3 DNA sequence: TGTGCCAGCAGCTTGGCGGGGGCAGGGTTGGAGACCCAGTACTTC.

The gene calls are TRBV14 and TRBJ1-2; 7 nucleotides match TRBD1. V was pared by 3 bases and J by 4 bases, with 5 bases of the junction left unmatched. The CDR3 is made up of 14 amino acids. Germline CDR1 reads SGHDN; CDR2 reads FVKESK. CDR3 residues: CASSQTTGSYGYTF. The CDR3 nucleotides are TGTGCCAGCAGCCAGACGACAGGGTCCTATGGCTACACCTTC.

The chain uses TRBV12-3 or TRBV12-4 and TRBJ2-3, with 9 nucleotides matching TRBD1. V lost 5 bases to trimming and J lost 8 bases; unmatched junction nucleotides: 2. The CDR3 runs to 12 residues. As DNA, the CDR3 is TGTGCCAGCAGTCGGACAGGGGTTACGCAGTATTTT. Residues: CASSRTGVTQYF.

The chain employs TRBV7-2 and TRBJ2-1, with 8 bases fitting TRBD2. In germline, CDR1 is SGHTA, CDR2 FQGNSA. This CDR3 has 16 amino acids. V lost 5 bases and J lost 7; bases outside the gene matches: 13. The chain's CDR3 is CASSLKAGLDINEQFF. The CDR3 nucleotides are TGTGCCAGCAGCCTAAAAGCGGGACTAGACATAAATGAGCAGTTCTTC.

This chain links TRBV2 with TRBJ2-7; TRBD2 is a possible D gene (8 bases). V was cut by 5 bases and J by 0 bases, with 17 bases left in between. CDR3 size: 16 residues. Germline V gives CDR1 SNHLY, CDR2 FYNNEI. The CDR3 bases are TGTGCCAGCAGTCAAATCGGGAGGGGGCTCTCCTACGAGCAGTACTTC. Translating gives CASSQIGRGLSYEQYF.

V gene TRBV18 combines with J gene TRBJ1-6, with D possibly being TRBD1 (5 bases). The CDR3 consists of 16 residues. V lost 0 bases and J 7 bases, leaving 13 bases between the germline ends. Germline V gene sequence: CDR1 KGHSH, CDR2 LQKENI. The CDR3, as DNA: TGTGCCAGCTCACCACCGTCGGGGGTGGGAAATTCACCCCTCCACTTT. Its translation is CASSPPSGVGNSPLHF.

This chain's CDR3 is CAISEEFYDTSSGNTIYF. The CDR3 region has the DNA TGTGCCATCAGTGAGGAATTCTACGACACCTCCTCTGGAAACACCATATATTTT. The chain recombines TRBV10-3 with TRBJ1-3; no definite D call. V was cut by 2 bases and J by 0 bases, with 17 bases left in between. Germline CDR1 ENHRY, CDR2 SYGVKD. This CDR3 contains 18 residues.

This chain joins TRBV6-5 and TRBJ1-3; D not resolved. The CDR3 totals 15 residues. The V end lost 1 base, the J end lost 1 base, and 8 bases lay between the germline ends. Germline CDR1 reads MNHEY; CDR2 reads SVGAGI. CDR3 nucleotide sequence: TGTGCCAGCAGTTACTACGGACCGTCTGGAAACACCATATATTTT. Amino acid sequence: CASSYYGPSGNTIYF.